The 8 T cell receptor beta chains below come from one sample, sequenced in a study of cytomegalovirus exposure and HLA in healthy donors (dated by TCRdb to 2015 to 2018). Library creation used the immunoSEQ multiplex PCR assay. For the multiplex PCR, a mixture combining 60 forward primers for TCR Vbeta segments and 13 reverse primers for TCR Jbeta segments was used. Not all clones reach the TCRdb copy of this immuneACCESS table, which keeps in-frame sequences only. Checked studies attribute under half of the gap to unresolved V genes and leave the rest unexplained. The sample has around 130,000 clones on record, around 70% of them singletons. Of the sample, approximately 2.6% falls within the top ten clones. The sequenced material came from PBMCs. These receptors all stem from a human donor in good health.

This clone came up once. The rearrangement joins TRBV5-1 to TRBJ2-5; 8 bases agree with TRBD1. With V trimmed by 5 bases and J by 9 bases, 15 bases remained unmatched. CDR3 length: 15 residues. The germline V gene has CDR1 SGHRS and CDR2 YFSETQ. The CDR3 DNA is TGCGCCAGCAGTTATTCAGGGGGCGCCGATGGGGCCCAGTACTTC. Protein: CASSYSGGADGAQYF.

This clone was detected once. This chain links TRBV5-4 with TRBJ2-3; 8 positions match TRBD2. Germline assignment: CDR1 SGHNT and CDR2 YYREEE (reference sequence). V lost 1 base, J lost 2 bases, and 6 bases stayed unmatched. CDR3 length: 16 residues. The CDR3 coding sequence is TGTGCCAGCAGCTTGCCCAGCGGGAGAGCCACAGATACGCAGTATTTT. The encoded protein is CASSLPSGRATDTQYF.

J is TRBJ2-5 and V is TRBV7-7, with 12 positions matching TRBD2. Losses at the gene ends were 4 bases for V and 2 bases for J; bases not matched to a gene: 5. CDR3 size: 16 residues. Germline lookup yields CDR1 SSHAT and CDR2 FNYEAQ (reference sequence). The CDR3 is CASSSGLAGQQETQYF. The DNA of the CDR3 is TGTGCCAGCAGCTCCGGACTAGCGGGACAGCAAGAGACCCAGTACTTC.

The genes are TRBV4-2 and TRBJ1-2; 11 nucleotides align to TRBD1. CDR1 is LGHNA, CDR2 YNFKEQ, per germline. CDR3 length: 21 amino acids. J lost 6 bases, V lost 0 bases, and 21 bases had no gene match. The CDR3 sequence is CASSQDSLGQGVRRSGDGYTF. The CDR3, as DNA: TGTGCCAGCAGCCAAGATTCGTTGGGACAGGGGGTAAGGCGGTCTGGGGATGGCTACACCTTC.

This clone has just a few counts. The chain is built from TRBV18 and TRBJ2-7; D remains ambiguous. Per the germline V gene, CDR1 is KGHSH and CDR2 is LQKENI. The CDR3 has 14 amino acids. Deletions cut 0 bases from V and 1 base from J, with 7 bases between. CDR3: CASSPPSRSYEQYF. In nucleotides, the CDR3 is TGTGCCAGCTCACCACCTTCTCGGTCCTACGAGCAGTACTTC.

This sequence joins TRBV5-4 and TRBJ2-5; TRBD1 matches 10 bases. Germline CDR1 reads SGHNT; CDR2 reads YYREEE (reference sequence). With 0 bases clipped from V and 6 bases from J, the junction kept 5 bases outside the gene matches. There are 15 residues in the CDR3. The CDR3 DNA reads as TGTGCCAGCAGCTTGGGGGGACAGGGGACAAAGACCCAGTACTTC. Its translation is CASSLGGQGTKTQYF.

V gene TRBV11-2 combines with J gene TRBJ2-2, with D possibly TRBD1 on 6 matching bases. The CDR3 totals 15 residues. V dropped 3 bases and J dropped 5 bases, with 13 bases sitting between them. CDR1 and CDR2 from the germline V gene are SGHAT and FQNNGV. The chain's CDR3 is CASSFGRGGTGELFF. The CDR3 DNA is TGTGCCAGCAGCTTCGGCAGGGGTGGTACCGGGGAGCTGTTTTTT.

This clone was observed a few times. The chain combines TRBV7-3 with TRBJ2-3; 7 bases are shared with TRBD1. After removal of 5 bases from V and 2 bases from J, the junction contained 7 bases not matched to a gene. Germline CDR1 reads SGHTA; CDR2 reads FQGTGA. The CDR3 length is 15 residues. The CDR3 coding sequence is TGTGCCAGCAGCCTGGACAGGTACCACACAGATACGCAGTATTTT. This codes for CASSLDRYHTDTQYF.